A single sample gave rise to the 14 T cell receptor beta chains below, sequenced in a study of T cells in Graves' hyperthyroidism and ophthalmopathy. TCR beta CDR3 regions were amplified from RNA transcripts. HTBI primers were employed in a first-round RT-PCR of the TCR CDR3. Each CDR3 protein gets one entry after TCRdb re-called the multiplex PCR reads with MiXCR. The sample carries 250,000 to 300,000 distinct CDR3 sequences, roughly 15% recorded once. Sequenced: blood. Receptors originate from a woman aged 40 to 50 with Graves' hyperthyroidism that later progressed to Graves' ophthalmopathy.

This clonotype was seen a few times. The chain is built from TRBV29-1 and TRBJ1-5; no definite D call. The CDR3 has 14 residues. V gave up 4 bases and J gave up 11 bases, with 21 bases separating them. The germline gives CDR1 SQVTM, CDR2 ANQGSEA. CDR3 DNA: TGCAGCGTTGTTTGGCCAGGTTCAATTTCGGCCCAGCATTTT. Residues: CSVVWPGSISAQHF.

Worth noting for this clonotype: A much larger clone lies one base from this, so it may be a read error. The CDR3 loop reads CATQAGQGWSTDTQYF. The CDR3 nucleotides read TGTGCCACCCAAGCAGGACAGGGCTGGAGCACAGATACGCAGTATTTT. J is TRBJ2-3 and V is TRBV15; 8 positions match TRBD1. Germline CDR1 reads LNHNV; CDR2 reads YYDKDF (reference sequence). The CDR3 consists of 16 residues. The junction had 10 bases not matched to a gene; V was cut back by 8 bases and J by 0 bases.

This clonotype was found many times. Since a much larger clone is just one base distant, this may be a read error. This sequence joins TRBV20-1 and TRBJ2-7; TRBD2 aligns across 14 bases. The V segment lost 5 bases and the J segment 7 bases; nucleotides outside the gene matches: 7. This CDR3 comprises 14 residues. Germline V gene lookup returns CDR1 DFQATT and CDR2 SNEGSKA (reference sequence). CDR3 sequence reads: CSAQGLAGGREQYF. CDR3 sequence (DNA): TGCAGTGCTCAAGGACTAGCGGGAGGAAGGGAGCAGTACTTC.

This clonotype was seen repeatedly, ten times or more. The chain joins TRBV7-9 to TRBJ2-4; D is unclear. Germline CDR1 SEHNR, CDR2 FQNEAQ (reference sequence). The CDR3 has 15 amino acids. Trimming removed 8 bases at V and 2 bases at J, with 16 bases between. As DNA, the CDR3 is TGTGCCAGCGGCGCGACGGATTACCCCAAAAACATTCAGTACTTC. This gives the protein CASGATDYPKNIQYF.

In this sample, this clonotype turned up many times. The chain uses TRBV11-2 and TRBJ1-1; D call uncertain. Trimming cost V 6 bases and J 1 base, with 9 bases left between them. CDR1 is SGHAT, CDR2 FQNNGV, per germline. This CDR3 has 13 amino acids. The CDR3 sequence: CASSIGGNTEAFF. CDR3 coding DNA: TGTGCCAGCAGTATAGGAGGGAACACTGAAGCTTTCTTT.

This clonotype showed up many times. The chain couples TRBV11-2 to TRBJ1-6; maybe TRBD1 (5 bases). With 2 bases removed from V and 9 bases from J, the gap between germline ends came to 17 bases. There are 16 residues in the CDR3. Germline CDR1 is SGHAT and CDR2 is FQNNGV. This CDR3 reads CASSLIRGSYGSPLHF. DNA for the CDR3: TGTGCCAGCAGCTTAATAAGGGGTTCTTACGGTTCACCCCTCCACTTT. Full variable domain (remainder filled in from reference TRBV11-2 and TRBJ1-6): EAGVAQSPRYKIIEKRQSVAFWCNPISGHATLYWYQQILGQGPKLLIQFQNNGVVDDSQLPKDRFSAERLKGVDSTLKIQPAKLEDSAVYLCASSLIRGSYGSPLHFGNGTRLTVT.

This clonotype was counted between two and nine times. CDR3 DNA: TGTGCCAGCAGTTCCGGGACAGGGGTAAGGGGCAATCAGCCCCAGCATTTT. It encodes CASSSGTGVRGNQPQHF. The chain combines TRBV28 with TRBJ1-5, with 10 bases fitting TRBD1. Germline assignment: CDR1 MDHEN and CDR2 SYDVKM. The CDR3 runs to 17 residues. V was clipped by 4 bases and J by 2 bases; unmatched bases: 8.

Ten or more counts support this clonotype. The chain carries TRBV12-3 or TRBV12-4 and TRBJ2-2; D is perhaps TRBD1 (5 bases). Trimming pared 2 bases from V and 6 bases from J, leaving 16 bases between. The CDR3 is 16 residues long. The CDR3 protein is CASSLRLPGFPGELFF. CDR3 in DNA: TGTGCCAGCAGTTTAAGGCTACCAGGGTTTCCCGGGGAGCTGTTTTTT.

Many counts were recorded for this clonotype. This sequence joins TRBV14 and TRBJ1-1; TRBD1 is a possible D gene (5 bases). Per germline, CDR1 SGHDN and CDR2 FVKESK. V was cut by 3 bases and J by 5 bases, with 19 bases left in between. The CDR3 is 16 residues long. The DNA of the CDR3 is TGTGCCAGCAGCCATCACTTTCGACAGAAGAGGACTGAAGCTTTCTTT. Amino acids: CASSHHFRQKRTEAFF.

This clonotype appeared many times. V gene TRBV28 combines with J gene TRBJ2-5; no firm D call. The germline CDR1 and CDR2 sequences are MDHEN and SYDVKM. The length of the CDR3 is 13 residues. Trimming took off 5 bases at V and 1 base at J, with 8 bases between the two ends. The CDR3 DNA is TGTGCCAGCAGTATACCCGTCCAAGAGACCCAGTACTTC. It yields the protein CASSIPVQETQYF.

This clonotype was recorded once. The V gene is TRBV20-1, the J gene TRBJ2-7, with TRBD2 matching over 8 bases. V trimming: 0 bases; J trimming: 3 bases; junction bases outside the gene matches: 7. The CDR3 has 15 residues. CDR1 and CDR2 (germline): DFQATT, SNEGSKA (reference sequence). The CDR3 here is CSARESAGVHYEQYF. DNA for the CDR3: TGCAGTGCTAGAGAGTCAGCGGGAGTACACTACGAGCAGTACTTC.

This clonotype was recorded many times. This sequence joins TRBV3-1 and TRBJ2-5; 12 positions match TRBD2. The germline gives CDR1 LGHDT, CDR2 YNNKEL (reference sequence). The V gene end was trimmed by 0 bases and the J gene end by 5 bases; junction bases not matched to a gene: 13. This CDR3 has 19 residues. CDR3 in DNA: TGTGCCAGCAGCCAAGAACCGATATTGACTAGCGGGAGTGCGGAGACCCAGTACTTC. Encoded protein: CASSQEPILTSGSAETQYF.

This clonotype was seen ten or more times. The rearrangement links TRBV5-6 to TRBJ1-1; D perhaps matches TRBD1 (5 bases). This CDR3 is built from 17 residues. Looked up from germline, CDR1 is SGHDT and CDR2 is YYEEEE. Trimming removed 4 bases from V and 1 base from J, with 20 bases in between. DNA for the CDR3: TGTGCCAGCAGCCTCCCCGGGGCGAGTAACCGGAACACTGAAGCTTTCTTT. Amino acids: CASSLPGASNRNTEAFF. Full variable domain (rest looked up from reference TRBV5-6 and TRBJ1-1): DAGVTQSPTHLIKTRGQQVTLRCSPKSGHDTVSWYQQALGQGPQFIFQYYEEEERQRGNFPDRFSGHQFPNYSSELNVNALLLGDSALYLCASSLPGASNRNTEAFFGQGTRLTVV.

V gene TRBV27 combines with J gene TRBJ2-1, with a weak D call TRBD2 (5 bases). Germline CDR1 MNHEY, CDR2 SMNVEV (reference sequence). V was trimmed by 6 bases and J by 6 bases, leaving 21 bases between them. The CDR3 has 16 residues. This CDR3 is CASSPPGKYRTNEQFF. As DNA, the CDR3 is TGTGCCAGCAGCCCCCCCGGGAAGTATAGAACCAATGAGCAGTTCTTC.